This T cell receptor (beta chain) was profiled in a study of T cells in localized non-small cell lung cancer. The study, taken as a whole, reports: Across samples, adjacent lung featured a median approximately 60 of the top 100 tumor clones. There was an association of higher blood T cell density with longer overall survival.

In its sample, this clone was seen a few times. Antigen specificity is unknown. Measured with immunoSEQ multiplex PCR; TCRdb has only the in-frame clones, and not every one. The table shows 1,300 or so clones, with under 25% occurring only once. The adjacent lung that was sampled lay at least 2 cm from the tumor margin and showed no atypia. Sequences were derived from normal lung tissue next to the tumor, sampled before any cancer treatment. The sequence came from a woman aged 40-69 years with stage I lung adenocarcinoma.

The CDR3 region is CASSFGPSSGNTIYF. The CDR3 DNA follows: TGTGCCAGCAGCTTCGGCCCGAGCTCTGGAAACACCATATATTTT. The chain uses TRBV11-3 and TRBJ1-3; D is undetermined. This CDR3 is 15 amino acids long. The germline gives CDR1 SGHNT, CDR2 YENEEA. Trimming stripped 3 bases from V and 0 bases from J, with 9 bases between.